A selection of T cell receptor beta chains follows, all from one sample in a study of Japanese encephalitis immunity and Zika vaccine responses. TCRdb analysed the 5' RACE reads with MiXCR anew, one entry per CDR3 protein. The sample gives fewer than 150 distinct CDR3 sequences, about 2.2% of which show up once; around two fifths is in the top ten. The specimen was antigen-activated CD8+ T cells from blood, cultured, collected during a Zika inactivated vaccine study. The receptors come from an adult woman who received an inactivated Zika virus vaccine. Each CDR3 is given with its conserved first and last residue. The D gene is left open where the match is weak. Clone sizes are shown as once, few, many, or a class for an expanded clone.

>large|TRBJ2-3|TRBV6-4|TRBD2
CASSDAGGSTDTQYF
TGTGCCAGCAGTGACGCGGGGGGTAGCACAGATACGCAGTATTTT
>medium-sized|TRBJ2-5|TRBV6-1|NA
CASVPQGAYETQYF
TGTGCCAGCGTCCCCCAGGGTGCTTACGAGACCCAGTACTTC
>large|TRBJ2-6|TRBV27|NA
CASSSRQTGANVLTF
TGTGCCAGCAGTTCAAGACAAACGGGGGCCAACGTCCTGACTTTC
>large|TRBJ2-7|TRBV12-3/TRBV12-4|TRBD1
CASTNVGYRGPPYEQYF
TGTGCCAGCACTAATGTTGGATACAGGGGGCCTCCCTACGAGCAGTACTTC
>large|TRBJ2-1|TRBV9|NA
CASSVRGSGVYNEQFF
TGTGCCAGCAGCGTGAGGGGGTCAGGGGTTTACAATGAGCAGTTCTTC
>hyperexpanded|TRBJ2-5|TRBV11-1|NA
CASSLSSGAGETQYF
TGTGCCAGCAGCTTATCCTCGGGGGCTGGAGAGACCCAGTACTTC
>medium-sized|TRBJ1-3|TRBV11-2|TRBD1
CASNLDRLADSGNTIYF
TGTGCCAGCAACCTGGACAGGTTAGCGGACTCTGGAAACACCATATATTTT
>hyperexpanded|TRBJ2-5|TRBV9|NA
CASTPSGQETQYF
TGTGCCAGCACCCCATCGGGGCAGGAGACCCAGTACTTC
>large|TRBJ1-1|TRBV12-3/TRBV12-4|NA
CASSPSRKTEAFF
TGTGCCAGCAGCCCCTCCCGGAAGACTGAAGCTTTCTTT
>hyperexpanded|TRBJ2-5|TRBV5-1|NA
CASSLGGKQETQYF
TGCGCCAGCAGCTTGGGAGGGAAACAAGAGACCCAGTACTTC
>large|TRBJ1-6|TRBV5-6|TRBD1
CASSFDRALGSPLHF
TGTGCCAGCAGCTTTGACAGGGCCTTGGGTTCACCCCTCCACTTT
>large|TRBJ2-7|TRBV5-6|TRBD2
CASSFLREAGAYEQYF
TGTGCCAGCAGCTTTTTACGGGAGGCGGGGGCCTACGAGCAGTACTTC
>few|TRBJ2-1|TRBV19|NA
CASKTGNNEQFF
TGTGCCAGTAAAACGGGGAACAATGAGCAGTTCTTC
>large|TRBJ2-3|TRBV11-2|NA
CASSVAGLLLTDTQYF
TGTGCCAGCAGTGTGGCAGGGCTCCTTCTCACAGATACGCAGTATTTT
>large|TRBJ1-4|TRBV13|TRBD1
CASSYRGRREKLFF
TGTGCCAGCAGCTACAGGGGGCGTCGGGAAAAACTGTTTTTT
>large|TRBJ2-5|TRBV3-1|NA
CASSQRASQETQYF
TGTGCCAGCAGCCAACGAGCCAGCCAAGAGACCCAGTACTTC
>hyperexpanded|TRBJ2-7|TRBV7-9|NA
CASSFKSGRQGSYEQYF
TGTGCCAGCAGCTTCAAGTCGGGGCGCCAAGGTTCCTACGAGCAGTACTTC
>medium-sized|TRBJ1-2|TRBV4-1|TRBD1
CASSQVAGGGGYTF
TGCGCCAGCAGCCAAGTGGCAGGGGGCGGTGGCTACACCTTC
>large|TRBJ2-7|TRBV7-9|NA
CASSPVGDVYEQYF
TGTGCCAGCAGCCCGGTTGGAGACGTCTACGAGCAGTACTTC
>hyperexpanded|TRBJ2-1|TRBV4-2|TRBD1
CASSRDGQGGSNEQFF
TGTGCCAGCAGCCGGGACGGACAGGGGGGCTCCAATGAGCAGTTCTTC
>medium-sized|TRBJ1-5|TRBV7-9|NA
CASSFEKHEGNQPQHF
TGTGCCAGCAGCTTCGAGAAGCACGAAGGCAATCAGCCCCAGCATTTT
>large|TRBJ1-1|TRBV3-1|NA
CASSQETELPSTEAFF
TGTGCCAGCAGCCAAGAGACAGAGCTACCTAGCACTGAAGCTTTCTTT
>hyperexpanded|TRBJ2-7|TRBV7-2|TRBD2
CASSLVSGGSYEQYF
TGTGCCAGCAGCTTAGTCTCGGGGGGCTCCTACGAGCAGTACTTC
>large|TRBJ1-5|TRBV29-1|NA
CSVEVGAGGNQPQHF
TGCAGCGTTGAAGTGGGGGCAGGGGGCAATCAGCCCCAGCATTTT
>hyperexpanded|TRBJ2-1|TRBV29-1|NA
CSVGGASEFF
TGCAGCGTTGGTGGGGCCTCGGAGTTCTTC
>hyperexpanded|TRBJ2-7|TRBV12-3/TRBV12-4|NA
CASSLGTPLSGYF
TGTGCCAGCAGTCTCGGGACCCCTCTTTCGGGGTACTTC
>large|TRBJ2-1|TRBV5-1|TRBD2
CASSLVIASGGADVGHNVNEQFF
TGCGCCAGCAGCTTGGTGATCGCTAGCGGGGGAGCCGATGTAGGGCACAACGTAAATGAGCAGTTCTTC
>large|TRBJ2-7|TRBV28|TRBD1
CASSLAYRTGVTYEQYF
TGTGCCAGCAGTTTAGCTTATAGGACAGGGGTAACCTACGAGCAGTACTTC